What follows describes a single T cell receptor (beta chain). Distinct nucleotide sequences in the sample also encode this CDR3. These data originate in a study of cytotoxic CD8 clonotypes in ibrutinib-treated CLL. Sequenced by immunoSEQ multiplex PCR; TCRdb stores in-frame clones only, minus some. This table holds over 65,000 clones, about four fifths found once. The germline V gene has CDR1 SGHRS and CDR2 YFSETQ. V shed 0 bases and J shed 6 bases, with 9 bases lying between them. This CDR3 region has 14 residues. The origin of this receptor is a human donor with chronic lymphocytic leukemia. The V call is TRBV5-1, the J call TRBJ1-4, with a weak D call TRBD1 (6 bases). This specimen consisted of PBMCs, obtained after 12 months of ibrutinib treatment. The CDR3 DNA follows: TGCGCCAGCAGCTTGGCGACAGGTGATGAAAAACTGTTTTTT. The encoded protein is CASSLATGDEKLFF.